The entry below gives a single TCR beta chain sequence along with its context. The V end was cut by 4 bases, the J end by 3 bases, with 13 bases between. This CDR3 comprises 16 residues. Germline CDR1 MNHNS, CDR2 SASEGT. This record comes from a study of cytotoxic CD8 clonotypes in ibrutinib-treated CLL. TCRdb keeps only in-frame clones here, not all; method: immunoSEQ multiplex PCR. The sample includes under 40,000 clones, over 45% seen only once; the top ten take 15% to 20%. This rearrangement joins TRBV6-1 to TRBJ1-6, with D hard to call. The TCR was taken from a human donor with chronic lymphocytic leukemia. Specimen: PBMCs, collected before ibrutinib treatment. The CDR3 coding sequence is TGTGCCAGCAGTGCCGGGGAAATGGGCTATAATTCACCCCTCCACTTT. Its translation is CASSAGEMGYNSPLHF.